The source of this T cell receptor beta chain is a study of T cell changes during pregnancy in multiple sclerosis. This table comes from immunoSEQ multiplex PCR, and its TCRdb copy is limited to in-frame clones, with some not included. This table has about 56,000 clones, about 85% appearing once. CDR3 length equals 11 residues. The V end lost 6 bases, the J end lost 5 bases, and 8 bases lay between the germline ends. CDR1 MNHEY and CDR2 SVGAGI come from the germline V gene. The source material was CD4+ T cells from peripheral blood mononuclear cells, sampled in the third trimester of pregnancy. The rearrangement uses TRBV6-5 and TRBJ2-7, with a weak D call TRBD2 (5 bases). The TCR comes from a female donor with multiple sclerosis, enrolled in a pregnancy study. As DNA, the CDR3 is TGTGCCAGCAGGGACTCAGACGAGCAGTACTTC. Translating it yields CASRDSDEQYF.